Listed below are T cell receptor beta chains from one sample, sequenced in a study of OX40 agonist ivuxolimab in advanced cancers. Profiling relied on immunoSEQ multiplex PCR, and the TCRdb table lists in-frame clones only, not all of them. The table has roughly 86,000 clones, around nine tenths seen once. This sample comprised CD4+ or CD8+ T cells sorted from blood, obtained in a trial of the OX40 agonist ivuxolimab. These receptors were obtained from an adult with an advanced solid tumor such as melanoma, head and neck, liver or kidney cancer. CDR3s include the opening cysteine and the closing phenylalanine or tryptophan. A D gene is named only where the DNA matches it firmly. For some rows the clone size is stated as once, few or many, or as a class when expanded; others skip it.

TRBV2	once	TRBD2	TRBJ2-3	TGTGCCAGTACTAGCGGCTCTAGCACAGATACGCAGTATTTT	CASTSGSSTDTQYF
TRBV19	few	NA	TRBJ1-5	TGTGCCAGTACTCCTGTGGGCGGAACCAATCAGCCCCAGCATTTT	CASTPVGGTNQPQHF
TRBV30	NA	TRBD2	TRBJ2-2	TGTGCCTGGAGTGGGACTAGCGGGAACACCGGGGAGCTGTTTTTT	CAWSGTSGNTGELFF
TRBV30	NA	NA	TRBJ1-1	TGTGCCTGGAGTCCTGGTCTGACTGAAGCTTTCTTT	CAWSPGLTEAFF
TRBV27	NA	NA	TRBJ2-2	TGTGCCAGCAGATGGACTGAGAACACCGGGGAGCTGTTTTTT	CASRWTENTGELFF
TRBV10-1	once	NA	TRBJ2-7	TGCGCCAGCAGTCCGGTGGAGTTGGGAATAATCATCCTCGGGCAGTACTTC	CASSPVELGIIILGQYF
TRBV4-3	NA	TRBD2	TRBJ2-7	TGCGCCAGCAGCCAAGCGCTAGCGGGAACCTACGAGCAGTACTTC	CASSQALAGTYEQYF
TRBV15	NA	NA	TRBJ1-1	TGTGCCACCAGCAGAGATCGGGTGGGAGCTTTCTTT	CATSRDRVGAFF
TRBV28	NA	NA	TRBJ1-2	TGTGCCAGCAGTTTGATAGGGTCCTATGGCTACACCTTC	CASSLIGSYGYTF
TRBV10-3	NA	NA	TRBJ2-1	TGTGCCATCAGTGAGGGTAGCGTGGGACGAGGTGAGCAGTTCTTC	CAISEGSVGRGEQFF
TRBV21-1	few	NA	TRBJ1-5	TGTGCCAGCGGGACAGGGAATCAGCCCCAGCATTTT	CASGTGNQPQHF
TRBV7-2	NA	NA	TRBJ2-1	TGTGCCAGCAGCCGTGTCATGGTCCCCTTCAATGAGCAGTTCTTC	CASSRVMVPFNEQFF
TRBV5-5	NA	NA	TRBJ2-7	TGTGCCAGCAGCCGGATAAGGGACGGCACCTACGAGCAGTACTTC	CASSRIRDGTYEQYF
TRBV5-1	NA	NA	TRBJ1-4	TGCGCCAGCAGCCTCGACGGGGAGGTTAACGGAGAAAAACTGTTTTTT	CASSLDGEVNGEKLFF
TRBV25-1	few	NA	TRBJ2-5	TGTGCCAGCAGTGAAGGTGGGACCCAGTACTTC	CASSEGGTQYF
TRBV7-9	once	NA	TRBJ2-1	TGTGCCAGCAGCTCATCGGACAAGGGGTACAATGAGCAGTTCTTC	CASSSSDKGYNEQFF
TRBV7-9	NA	NA	TRBJ2-3	TGTGCCAGCAGCCCCCCCCCGGGCCGGGGCACAGATACGCAGTATTTT	CASSPPPGRGTDTQYF
TRBV11-1	NA	TRBD2	TRBJ2-1	TGTGCCAGCAGCGTTAGAGCTTGGACTAGCGGATACAATGAGCAGTTCTTC	CASSVRAWTSGYNEQFF
TRBV15	NA	NA	TRBJ2-7	TGTGCCACCAGCAGAGATGGGGGCAGGGTGGGCGAGCAGTACTTC	CATSRDGGRVGEQYF
TRBV29-1	NA	TRBD1	TRBJ2-2	TGCAGCGTTGTAGGGACAGGGGGCGACACCGGGGAGCTGTTTTTT	CSVVGTGGDTGELFF
TRBV2	once	TRBD2	TRBJ2-3	TGTGCCAGCAGCGCCGGACTAGCGGGAGGTTATACGCAGTATTTT	CASSAGLAGGYTQYF
TRBV9	NA	NA	TRBJ2-1	TGTGCCAGCAGCGTATATGATGAGCAGTTCTTC	CASSVYDEQFF
TRBV28	NA	TRBD1	TRBJ2-7	TGTGCCAGCGAGGGACAGGGGAGCTACGAGCAGTACTTC	CASEGQGSYEQYF
TRBV9	NA	TRBD1	TRBJ2-7	TGTGCCAGCAGCGTAGGATGGACAGGGGGCTACGAGCAGTACTTC	CASSVGWTGGYEQYF
TRBV10-3	NA	NA	TRBJ1-1	TGTGCCATCAGAATCAGGGAGGGAGGTACTGAAGCTTTCTTT	CAIRIREGGTEAFF
TRBV6-5	NA	NA	TRBJ2-3	TGTGCCAGCAGTTGCACAGATACGCAGTATTTT	CASSCTDTQYF
TRBV18	NA	NA	TRBJ2-7	TGTGCCAGCTCACCAGGGGCTAGCGCATCCTACGAGCAGTACTTC	CASSPGASASYEQYF
TRBV18	NA	TRBD1	TRBJ2-6	TGTGCCAGCGCGGTAGACAGGGGAGGAACCACTGGGGCCAACGTCCTGACTTTC	CASAVDRGGTTGANVLTF